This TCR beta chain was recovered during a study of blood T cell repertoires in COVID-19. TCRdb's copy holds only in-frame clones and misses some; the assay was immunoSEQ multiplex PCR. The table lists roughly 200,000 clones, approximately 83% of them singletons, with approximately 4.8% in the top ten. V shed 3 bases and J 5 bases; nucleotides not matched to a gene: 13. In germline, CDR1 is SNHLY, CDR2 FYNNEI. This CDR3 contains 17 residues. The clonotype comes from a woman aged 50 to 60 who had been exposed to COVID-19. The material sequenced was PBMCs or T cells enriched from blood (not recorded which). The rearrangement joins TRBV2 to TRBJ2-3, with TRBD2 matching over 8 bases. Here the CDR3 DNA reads TGTGCCAGCAGTGACATTGGCTCGGGGGGGGCCAGAGATACGCAGTATTTT. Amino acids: CASSDIGSGGARDTQYF.